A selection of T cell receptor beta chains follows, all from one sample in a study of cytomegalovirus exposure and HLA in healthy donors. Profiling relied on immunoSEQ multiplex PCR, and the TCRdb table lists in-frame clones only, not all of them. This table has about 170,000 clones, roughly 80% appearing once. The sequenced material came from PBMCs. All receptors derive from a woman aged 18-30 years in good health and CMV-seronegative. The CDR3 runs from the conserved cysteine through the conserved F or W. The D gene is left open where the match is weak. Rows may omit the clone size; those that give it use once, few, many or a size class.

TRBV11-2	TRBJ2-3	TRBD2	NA	TGTGCCAGCAGCCGTACTAGCGGCAGCACAGATACGCAGTATTTT	CASSRTSGSTDTQYF
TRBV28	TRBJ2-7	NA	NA	TGTGCCAGCAGCAGAAACGAGCAGTACTTC	CASSRNEQYF
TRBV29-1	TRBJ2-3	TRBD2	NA	TGCAGCGTTGATTACAGCGGGAGCGGCCCAGATACGCAGTATTTT	CSVDYSGSGPDTQYF
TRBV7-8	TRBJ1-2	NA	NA	TGTGCCAGCAGCCGTGGGGGGGACTATGGCTACACCTTC	CASSRGGDYGYTF
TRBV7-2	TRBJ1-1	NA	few	TGTGCCAGCAGCCTCGGACAGTTAGGGAACACTGAAGCTTTCTTT	CASSLGQLGNTEAFF
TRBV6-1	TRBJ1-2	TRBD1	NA	TGTGCCAGCAGTGAAGCCCCGGACAGGGGATATGGCTACACCTTC	CASSEAPDRGYGYTF
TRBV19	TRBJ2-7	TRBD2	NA	TGTGCCAGTAGTATGGCTTTCACTAGCGGCCTCTACGAGCAGTACTTC	CASSMAFTSGLYEQYF
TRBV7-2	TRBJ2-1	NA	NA	TGTGCCAGCAGCTACCTGACTAGTTTCCGTGATGAGCAGTTCTTC	CASSYLTSFRDEQFF
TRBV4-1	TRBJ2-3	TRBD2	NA	TGCGCCAGCAGCCAAGCCCCAAACCCCCGACTAGCGGGAGGACCGGATACGCAGTATTTT	CASSQAPNPRLAGGPDTQYF
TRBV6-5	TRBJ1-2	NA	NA	TGTGCCAGCAGTCCCACAGGTCATGGGGGCTACACCTTC	CASSPTGHGGYTF
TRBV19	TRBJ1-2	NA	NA	TGTGCCATGGGCACAGGCTGCTTGCATGGCTACACCTTC	CAMGTGCLHGYTF
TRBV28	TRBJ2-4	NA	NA	TGTGCCAGCAGGCCGGTAGGGGGAGCCAAAAACATTCAGTACTTC	CASRPVGGAKNIQYF
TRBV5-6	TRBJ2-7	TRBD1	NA	TGTGCCAGCAGCTGGACAGGTACCTACGAGCAGTACTTC	CASSWTGTYEQYF
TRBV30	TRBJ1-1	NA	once	TGTGCCTGGACGGGCAGGGTGAACACTGAAGCTTTCTTT	CAWTGRVNTEAFF
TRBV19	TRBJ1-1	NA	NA	TGTGCCACCCACCAGGGGACTGAAGCTTTCTTT	CATHQGTEAFF
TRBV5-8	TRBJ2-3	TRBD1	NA	TGTGCCAGCAGCCTCGGACAGGGAGATACGCAGTATTTT	CASSLGQGDTQYF
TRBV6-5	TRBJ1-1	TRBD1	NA	TGTGCCAGCAGTTCCACCGGGACAGGAGAAGCTTTCTTT	CASSSTGTGEAFF
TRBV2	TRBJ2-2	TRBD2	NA	TGTGCCAGCTCCGGGGTAGCGGGAGATTTCACCGGGGAGCTGTTTTTT	CASSGVAGDFTGELFF
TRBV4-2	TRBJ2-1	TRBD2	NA	TGTGCCAGCTCTCCTAGCGGGAATGAGCAGTTCTTC	CASSPSGNEQFF
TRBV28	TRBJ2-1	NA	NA	TGTGCCAGCACAACTCAGCGATCTTCAATCCCCAATGAGCAGTTCTTC	CASTTQRSSIPNEQFF
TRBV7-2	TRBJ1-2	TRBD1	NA	TGTGCCAGCAGCTTCAGACAGGGCGGCTATGGCTACACCTTC	CASSFRQGGYGYTF
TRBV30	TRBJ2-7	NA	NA	TGTGCCTGGAGTCCCTATTTCCACGAGCAGTACTTC	CAWSPYFHEQYF
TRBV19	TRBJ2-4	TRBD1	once	TGTGCCAGTAGTGACAGGGTCGGGAACATTCAGTACTTC	CASSDRVGNIQYF
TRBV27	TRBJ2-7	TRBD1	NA	TGTGCCAGCAGTCCGGGACAGGGCTACGAGCAGTACTTC	CASSPGQGYEQYF
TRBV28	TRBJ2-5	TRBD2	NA	TGTGCCAGCAGTCAAATAGCGGGGGAGGATCAAGAGACCCAGTACTTC	CASSQIAGEDQETQYF
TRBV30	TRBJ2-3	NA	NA	TGTGCCTGGAGTGTACGTCGGGCAGATACGCAGTATTTT	CAWSVRRADTQYF
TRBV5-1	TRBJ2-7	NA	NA	TGCGCCAGCAGCTTGTCCGGGGTGGGAATTGTCTACGAGCAGTACTTC	CASSLSGVGIVYEQYF
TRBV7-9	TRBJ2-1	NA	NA	TGTGCCAGCGGGGAAGGCAGGGATGGCAATGAGCAGTTCTTC	CASGEGRDGNEQFF
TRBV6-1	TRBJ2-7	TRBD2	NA	TGTGCCAGCAGTGAATGGGGGGGGAGCGGGAGCGGTGAGCAGTACTTC	CASSEWGGSGSGEQYF
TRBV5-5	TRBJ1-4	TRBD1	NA	TGTGCCAGCAGCCTACCAGGGACAGGGGAGTTCGGGGCTAATGAAAAACTGTTTTTT	CASSLPGTGEFGANEKLFF
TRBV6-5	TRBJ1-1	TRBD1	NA	TGTGCCAGTACGGACAGGGGACAGCTAAACACTGAAGCTTTCTTT	CASTDRGQLNTEAFF
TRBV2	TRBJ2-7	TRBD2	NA	TGTGCCAGCAGCGAGGGACTAGCGGCTTGGATCGGCGAGCAGTACTTC	CASSEGLAAWIGEQYF
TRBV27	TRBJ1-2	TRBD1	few	TGTGCCAGCAGTGCGACAGGGTTTACCTATGGCTACACCTTC	CASSATGFTYGYTF
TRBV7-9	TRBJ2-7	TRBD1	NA	TGTGCCAGCAGCCCCCGCCGACAGGGTATCTACGAGCAGTACTTC	CASSPRRQGIYEQYF
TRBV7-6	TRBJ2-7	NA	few	TGTGCCAGCAGCTTAAAAACGAGGGAGAACGAGCAGTACTTC	CASSLKTRENEQYF
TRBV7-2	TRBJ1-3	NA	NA	TGTGCCAGCAGCTTAGTGGGCACAGGGCCGAGCTCTGGAAACACCATATATTTT	CASSLVGTGPSSGNTIYF
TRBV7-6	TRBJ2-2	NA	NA	TGTGCCAGCAGCTTAGGGGCGGGAATGAACACCGGGGAGCTGTTTTTT	CASSLGAGMNTGELFF
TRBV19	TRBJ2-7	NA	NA	TGTGCCAGTAGTATCTTTGGGAGGTCGGGTTCCTACGAGCAGTACTTC	CASSIFGRSGSYEQYF
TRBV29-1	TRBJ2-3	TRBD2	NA	TGCAGCGTTGAGACGGGAGGGAGCACAGATACGCAGTATTTT	CSVETGGSTDTQYF
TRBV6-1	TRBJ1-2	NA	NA	TGTGCCCCCCACGAGGAGAGACAGAACTATGGCTACACCTTC	CAPHEERQNYGYTF
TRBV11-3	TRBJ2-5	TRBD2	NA	TGTGCCAGCAGCCGTCTGGGGGGGGAGACCCAGTACTTC	CASSRLGGETQYF
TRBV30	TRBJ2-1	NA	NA	TGTGCCTGGAGTCAAGACATGAGCTCCTACAATGAGCAGTTCTTC	CAWSQDMSSYNEQFF
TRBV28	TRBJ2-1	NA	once	TGTGCCAGCAGCCAATCCCGGGAGTTCGAGTTCTTC	CASSQSREFEFF
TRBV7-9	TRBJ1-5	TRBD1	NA	TGTGCCAGCAGCTTAGGACAGGGGGCTCAGCCCCAGCATTTT	CASSLGQGAQPQHF
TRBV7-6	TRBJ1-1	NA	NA	TGTGCCAGCAGTCCACCAGGGTTAGGGGCTTTCTTT	CASSPPGLGAFF
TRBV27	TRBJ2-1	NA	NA	TGTGCCAGCAGTCAGAGGGCCAATGAGCAGTTCTTC	CASSQRANEQFF
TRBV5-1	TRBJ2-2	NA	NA	TGCGCCAGCAGCCCGACAGTCAACACCGGGGAGCTGTTTTTT	CASSPTVNTGELFF
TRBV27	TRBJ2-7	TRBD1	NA	TGTGCCAGCAGTGTCGACAGGGTCTCTCACGAGCAGTACTTC	CASSVDRVSHEQYF
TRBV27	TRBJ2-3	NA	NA	TGTGCCAGCAGATTTCTAAGCGGCACAGATACGCAGTATTTT	CASRFLSGTDTQYF
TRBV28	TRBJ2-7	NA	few	TGTGCCAGCAGTCGTCAACTAGGAGCTTACGAGCAGTACTTC	CASSRQLGAYEQYF
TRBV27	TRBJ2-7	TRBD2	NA	TGTGCCAGCAGACCTCGGGGGAGGGCTCTGTACGAGCAGTACTTC	CASRPRGRALYEQYF
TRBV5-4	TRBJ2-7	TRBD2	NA	TGTGCCAGCAGCTTGGAGGCTCTAGCGGACCGGCCCTACGAGCAGTACTTC	CASSLEALADRPYEQYF
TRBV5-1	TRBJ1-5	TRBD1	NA	TGCGCCAGCATCAAGGAAAGGACAGGGGCAGGCAATCAGCCCCAGCATTTT	CASIKERTGAGNQPQHF
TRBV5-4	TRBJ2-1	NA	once	TGTGCCAGCAGCGAGGCAGATCTAGGTGAGCAGTTCTTC	CASSEADLGEQFF